A selection of T cell receptor beta chains follows, all from one sample in a study of cytomegalovirus exposure and HLA in healthy donors. Libraries were prepared by immunoSEQ multiplex PCR; TCRdb keeps only in-frame clonotypes and omits some of them. The sample yields roughly 200,000 clones, approximately 80% seen once. Sequences were obtained from PBMCs. These receptors all stem from a boy aged 2-9 years in good health and CMV-seronegative. Both conserved end residues are part of each CDR3. A D gene is named only where the DNA matches it firmly. Clone size is given for some rows only: seen once, a few or many times, or a class if the clone is expanded.

V	size	J	D	CDR3	DNA
TRBV7-9	once	TRBJ1-1	NA	CASSSSGANTEAFF	TGTGCCAGCAGCTCCTCAGGGGCTAACACTGAAGCTTTCTTT
TRBV9	NA	TRBJ2-7	TRBD2	CASSPRRLAGVYEQYF	TGTGCCAGCAGCCCGCGTCGACTAGCGGGGGTCTACGAGCAGTACTTC
TRBV5-8	NA	TRBJ1-2	TRBD1	CASSLRPGGGYGYTF	TGTGCCAGCAGCTTGAGGCCAGGGGGTGGCTATGGCTACACCTTC
TRBV2	NA	TRBJ2-7	NA	CASSADFSYEQYF	TGTGCCAGCAGTGCGGACTTCTCCTACGAGCAGTACTTC
TRBV29-1	few	TRBJ2-7	NA	CSVRTHADEQYF	TGCAGCGTTAGGACACACGCGGACGAGCAGTACTTC
TRBV5-1	NA	TRBJ2-5	TRBD1	CASSPWTGPQETQYF	TGCGCCAGCAGCCCATGGACAGGGCCTCAAGAGACCCAGTACTTC
TRBV7-6	NA	TRBJ2-1	NA	CASSLRGSSYNEQFF	TGTGCCAGCAGCTTACGGGGGAGCTCCTACAATGAGCAGTTCTTC
TRBV15	NA	TRBJ2-1	TRBD2	CATSRARENEQFF	TGTGCCACCAGCAGAGCGCGGGAGAATGAGCAGTTCTTC
TRBV6-5	NA	TRBJ1-2	NA	CASSYIREVSYGYTF	TGTGCCAGCAGTTATATCCGGGAGGTTAGCTATGGCTACACCTTC
TRBV7-9	NA	TRBJ2-3	TRBD2	CASSLTQLTSGDTDTQYF	TGTGCCAGCAGCCTAACCCAACTGACTAGCGGGGACACAGATACGCAGTATTTT
TRBV14	NA	TRBJ1-6	NA	CASSQARQPSPLHF	TGTGCCAGCAGCCAAGCCCGACAGCCGTCACCCCTCCACTTT
TRBV19	NA	TRBJ2-7	TRBD1	CASSAGQGHYEQYF	TGTGCCAGTAGTGCCGGACAGGGACACTACGAGCAGTACTTC
TRBV30	NA	TRBJ2-3	TRBD1	CAWEDRGLTDTQYF	TGTGCCTGGGAGGACAGGGGGCTTACAGATACGCAGTATTTT
TRBV2	NA	TRBJ1-1	TRBD1	CARSRDRGQLGEAFF	TGTGCCAGATCCCGGGACAGGGGGCAACTAGGTGAAGCTTTCTTT
TRBV19	NA	TRBJ1-2	NA	CASTSGTPSYGYTF	TGTGCCAGTACCTCCGGGACACCTTCCTATGGCTACACCTTC
TRBV27	NA	TRBJ2-7	NA	CASSLGTAEHEQYF	TGTGCCAGCAGTTTAGGGACTGCGGAGCACGAGCAGTACTTC
TRBV7-9	NA	TRBJ2-6	NA	CASSLGAHGANVLTF	TGTGCCAGCAGCTTAGGCGCCCATGGGGCCAACGTCCTGACTTTC
TRBV6-1	NA	TRBJ2-3	NA	CASSEADFITDTQYF	TGTGCCAGCAGTGAAGCAGACTTCATCACAGATACGCAGTATTTT
TRBV10-3	NA	TRBJ1-2	TRBD1	CAIGQGEENYGYTF	TGTGCCATCGGACAGGGGGAAGAAAACTATGGCTACACCTTC
TRBV29-1	NA	TRBJ1-1	NA	CSVVGRAANTEAFF	TGCAGCGTTGTCGGTCGCGCGGCCAACACTGAAGCTTTCTTT
TRBV5-4	NA	TRBJ1-1	NA	CASSLERQEAFF	TGTGCCAGCAGCTTGGAGCGACAGGAAGCTTTCTTT
TRBV11-2	once	TRBJ2-2	TRBD1	CASSLVLGQGELFF	TGTGCCAGCAGCTTAGTATTGGGACAGGGTGAGCTGTTTTTT
TRBV5-1	once	TRBJ2-5	TRBD2	CASSQYLAGTKETQYF	TGCGCCAGCAGCCAGTACTTAGCGGGGACCAAAGAGACCCAGTACTTC
TRBV18	NA	TRBJ1-1	NA	CASSPSISTMNTEAFF	TGTGCCAGCTCCCCCTCAATATCCACAATGAACACTGAAGCTTTCTTT
TRBV30	NA	TRBJ1-2	TRBD1	CAWSGETGQATVNGYTF	TGTGCCTGGAGTGGGGAAACGGGACAGGCTACCGTGAATGGCTACACCTTC
TRBV5-4	NA	TRBJ2-7	NA	CASSFAHGSYEQYF	TGTGCCAGCAGCTTCGCGCACGGTTCCTACGAGCAGTACTTC